One T cell receptor beta chain is described in this entry. These data originate in a study of blood T cell repertoires in COVID-19. Study-level background: Cohort 3 donors were reported recovered after two negative PCRs, clearance, or symptom resolution. Samples taken during acute and convalescent COVID-19 were collected in the United States, Italy and Spain.

Participant ages covered 18 to 89 years across 20 to 25 US areas. In the authors' workflow: It was from reference gene primer amplification that nucleated cell counts were estimated. Only in-frame clones appear in the TCRdb table, and some are missing; sequencing was by immunoSEQ multiplex PCR. V and J calls and clone size are as listed in that table; D and trimming were resolved from the DNA. The repertoire holds 200,000 to 250,000 clones, with around nine tenths as singletons. Looked up from germline, CDR1 is MDHEN and CDR2 is SYDVKM. The CDR3 has 15 residues. The V and J ends lost 5 bases and 2 bases respectively, with 13 bases between them.

The chain links TRBV28 to TRBJ1-5, with a possible D match to TRBD1 (6 bases). This clonotype was sampled from a man younger than 45 in a cohort exposed to, infected with or recovered from COVID-19 (not recorded which). Sequences were obtained from PBMCs or T cells enriched from blood (not recorded which). The chain's CDR3 is CASSPPGGRNQPQHF. As DNA, the CDR3 is TGTGCCAGCAGTCCGCCCGGGGGGCGCAATCAGCCCCAGCATTTT.